The 3 T cell receptor beta chains presented below share a single source sample, sequenced in a study of CD4+ T cells in melanoma (dated 2022 in TCRdb). The library was obtained by the immunoSEQ multiplex PCR assay. TCRdb stores this immuneACCESS table with in-frame sequences only. Part of the clones is absent; in the studies checked, under half of the shortfall reflects unresolved V genes, and no reason is known for the rest. In this sample the table shows around 7,000 clones, 69% of which occur a single time. The top ten constitute approximately 31% of the sample. Sequencing was carried out using cells from a culture (not recorded whether cultured in vitro). These receptor sequences come from a human donor with melanoma.

This chain joins TRBV5-1 and TRBJ2-2; a possible D gene is TRBD2 (5 bases). From germline, CDR1 is SGHRS and CDR2 YFSETQ. The CDR3 is made up of 15 amino acids. The V and J ends lost 4 bases and 3 bases respectively, with 13 bases between them. The CDR3 coding sequence is TGCGCCAGCAGCCTCGACGTGCGGGACACCGGGGAGCTGTTTTTT. Amino acid sequence: CASSLDVRDTGELFF.

This clone is categorized as medium-sized. The chain joins TRBV18 to TRBJ1-1; D is uncertain. V was trimmed by 2 bases and J by 3 bases, leaving 10 bases between them. CDR1 KGHSH and CDR2 LQKENI come from the germline V gene. This CDR3 region has 14 residues. The DNA for the CDR3 is TGTGCCAGCTCACCAAGTGGGGTTGACACTGAAGCTTTCTTT. Translating gives CASSPSGVDTEAFF.

The V gene is TRBV4-1, the J gene TRBJ2-4, with D possibly being TRBD1 (7 bases). Trimming cost V 0 bases and J 11 bases, with 17 bases left between them. The germline V gene has CDR1 MGHRA and CDR2 YSYEKL. This CDR3 region has 15 residues. The CDR3: CASSQDAGQRYVQYF. The CDR3 nucleotides are TGCGCCAGCAGCCAAGACGCGGGACAGCGGTACGTTCAGTACTTC.